The entry that follows covers one T cell receptor beta chain sequence. This clone's antigen is unknown. Within one base of it there is no much larger clone, and no base qualities were kept. The data are from a study of blood T cells in healthy people across ages (dated by TCRdb to between 2014 and 2017). Some background on the complete study: In model experiments, template switching captured about one uniquely barcoded TCR beta cDNA molecule for every two T cells. The study measured age-related changes in TCR beta repertoire diversity using deep sequencing normalized with unique cDNA molecular identifiers. Donors were grouped into four age groups: young (average approximately 16 years), middle-aged (about 38), aged (around 56) and long-lived (about 90). To avoid experimental bias, donors of different ages were spread randomly across the sequencing lanes. The study analyzed two additional independent replicas of 1 million unique cDNA reads from the same blood draw for two donors, one aged 18 to 29 and one aged 80 or older.

The donors were some 36 Caucasian individuals from Russia, aged roughly 6 to 90 years, who were systemically healthy. Each donor gave ten milliliters of peripheral blood, collected into EDTA-treated Vacutainer tubes. Ficoll-Paque density-gradient centrifugation was used to isolate PBMCs, with at least 7 million per sample. Trizol reagent was used to extract total RNA from the PBMCs, yielding at least 5 micrograms per sample. For every donor, an aliquot of PBMCs went through flow cytometry to measure the percentages of naive CD45RAhigh/CD27high T cells. The paper as a whole reports these results and caveats: Donor CMV infection status was unknown, potentially confounding age-related changes in expanded clonotypes. Total diversity estimates from one million sequenced T cells were considered lower bounds and underestimates. Observed TCR beta diversity per million T cells fell roughly linearly with age, and a significant reduction was already apparent by age roughly 40. The long-lived group showed more naive CD4+ T cells, fewer expanded clones and increased TCR diversity than the aged group, suggesting age selection. The percentage of naive T cells measured by flow cytometry correlated strongly with observed TCR beta diversity. Because profiling used bulk unsorted PBMCs, naive and antigen-experienced compartments could not be compared conclusively.

Deletion took 5 bases off V and 4 bases off J, with a span of 15 bases between the germline ends. Taken from cysteine to phenylalanine, the CDR3 has 15 residues. This entry keeps only the CDR3 DNA: 45 bases, framed from base 1. The germline V gene (reference sequence) gives CDR1 as MNHEY and CDR2 as SMNVEV. Library preparation employed 5' RACE. The instrument given in TCRdb is Illumina HiSeq 2500. A second PCR of roughly 7 to 11 cycles was performed with a sample-barcoded 5' primer and a J-beta primer mix. A unique molecular identifier was introduced onto each TCR beta cDNA molecule by a template-switch 5' adaptor carrying 12 random nucleotides. Each sample yielded at least 3 million CDR3-containing paired-end reads. The Mint cDNA synthesis kit, primed by a TRBC-specific oligonucleotide, was used to synthesize first-strand cDNA from all RNA. After uracil-DNA glycosylase treatment, a first 18-cycle PCR used universal primers M1SS and BC2_uni_R on all cDNA. The original methods were these. For normalization, 1 million high-quality reads, each with a distinct molecular identifier, were randomly selected from each sample. Instead of being binned into consensus sequences, reads with shared molecular identifiers were discarded. MiTCR, with a Q25 quality threshold and the strictest error-elimination algorithm, was used for CDR3 identification, clonotype clustering and error correction. A nonparametric unseen species model with Euler transformation was used to estimate a lower bound on total TCR beta diversity. TCRdb took the public reads, trimmed them with fastp at Q25, ran MiXCR for clone calling and kept in-frame beta chains. Every entry covers one CDR3 protein and lists the most common genes and DNA from its rows. TCRdb's processing, not the authors', yielded these V and J calls. This sample is represented by about 1.4 million distinct CDR3 sequences; around 55% of them were singletons. Over 5.5% of the sample comes from the top ten.

Sequenced material: blood. Here the chain combines TRBV27 and TRBJ2-1, with the D gene uncertain. The clonotype comes from a young man in good health. The bases are TGTGCCAGCAGTCCCGTCCCTACGGGTTACAATGAGCAGTTCTTC. It specifies CASSPVPTGYNEQFF.